These 14 T cell receptor beta chains originate from one sample sequenced in a study of blood T cell repertoires in COVID-19 (dated by TCRdb to the early 2020s). The library relied on the immunoSEQ multiplex PCR assay. TCRdb stores this immuneACCESS table with in-frame sequences only. Part of the clones is absent; in the studies checked, under half of the shortfall reflects unresolved V genes, and no reason is known for the rest. For this sample there are a few hundred thousand clones; around 83% appear just once. The ten largest clones capture about 1.2% of the sample. What was sequenced was peripheral blood. The receptors come from a woman in her forties or fifties with acute or convalescent COVID-19.

The gene calls are TRBV7-9 and TRBJ1-1; D gene ambiguous. The CDR3 covers 13 residues. Trimming stripped 5 bases from V and 1 base from J, with 8 bases between. Germline assignment: CDR1 SEHNR and CDR2 FQNEAQ (reference sequence). The CDR3 DNA reads as TGTGCCAGCAGCCGATCAGAGAACACTGAAGCTTTCTTT. It encodes CASSRSENTEAFF.

The V call is TRBV18, the J call TRBJ1-2; TRBD1 matches 8 bases. The CDR3 has 14 amino acids. V shed 5 bases and J 3 bases; nucleotides not matched to a gene: 5. The germline V gene has CDR1 KGHSH and CDR2 LQKENI. The CDR3 spells CASSAGTGDYGYTF. The CDR3 DNA follows: TGTGCCAGCTCAGCCGGGACAGGCGACTATGGCTACACCTTC.

This clone has only a few counts. The chain employs TRBV19 and TRBJ2-3, with a possible D match to TRBD2 (6 bases). This CDR3 has 14 residues. The germline V gene encodes CDR1 LNHDA and CDR2 SQIVND (reference sequence). The V gene lost 3 bases and the J gene lost 5 bases, with 12 bases spanning the gap. CDR3 residues: CASSIGGSQDTQYF. CDR3 sequence (DNA): TGTGCCAGTAGTATTGGGGGGAGTCAAGATACGCAGTATTTT.

About this clone: Just one base apart from a much larger clone, this may be a read error. This rearrangement joins TRBV3-1 (or the pseudogene TRBV3-2) to TRBJ2-7; 10 bases are shared with TRBD1. The CDR3 has 13 residues. With V trimmed by 3 bases and J by 4 bases, 0 bases remained unmatched. The germline CDR1 and CDR2 sequences are LGHDT and YNNKEL (reference sequence). The CDR3 nucleotides are TGTGCCAGCAGCCAGGGACAGGGGTACGAGCAGTACGTC. Residues: CASSQGQGYEQYV.

The chain is built from TRBV6-1 and TRBJ1-1, with D hard to call. CDR1 and CDR2 (germline): MNHNS, SASEGT. The CDR3 runs to 14 residues. Trimming removed 2 bases at V and 5 bases at J, with 12 bases between. The CDR3 nucleotides are TGTGCCAGCAGTGAATGGGAGAGGCGGACTGAAGCTTTCTTT. This gives the protein CASSEWERRTEAFF.

This chain uses TRBV4-3 with TRBJ2-6; D possibly corresponds to TRBD2 (5 bases). This CDR3 region has 17 residues. V was pared by 0 bases and J by 5 bases, with 14 bases between. Germline values: CDR1 LGHNA, CDR2 YSLEER. The CDR3 region has the DNA TGCGCCAGCAGCCAAGATTATGGGGAGCCCAGGGCCAACGTCCTGACTTTC. Its translation: CASSQDYGEPRANVLTF.

This chain uses TRBV20-1 with TRBJ1-2; no firm D call. Germline values: CDR1 DFQATT, CDR2 SNEGSKA (reference sequence). Trimming cost V 4 bases and J 5 bases, with 5 bases left between them. The CDR3 contains 10 residues. Here the CDR3 reads CSANIYGYTF. The DNA for the CDR3 is TGCAGTGCTAACATATATGGCTACACCTTC.

This chain links TRBV12-3 or TRBV12-4 with TRBJ1-4; the D gene is possibly TRBD1 (6 bases). This CDR3 is built from 13 residues. V gave up 8 bases and J gave up 8 bases, with 15 bases separating them. CDR3 nucleotides: TGTGCCAGCGCACGGAACAGGGAGGAAAAACTGTTTTTT. It encodes CASARNREEKLFF.

The chain has TRBV7-9 and TRBJ2-3; TRBD2 matches at 13 bases. Trimming cost V 4 bases and J 6 bases; bases outside gene matches: 13. The CDR3 is 18 residues long. The germline gives CDR1 SEHNR, CDR2 FQNEAQ (reference sequence). The CDR3 reads CASSSSGTSGTPVDTQYF. CDR3 in DNA: TGTGCCAGCAGCTCCTCCGGGACTAGCGGGACGCCAGTCGATACGCAGTATTTT.

This chain uses TRBV19 with TRBJ2-2, with 8 bases matching TRBD1. J gave up 7 bases and V 10 bases, and 5 bases lay outside the gene matches. Germline V gives CDR1 LNHDA, CDR2 SQIVND (reference sequence). The CDR3 runs 12 residues. CDR3 amino acids: CATRTGNGELFF. CDR3 coding DNA: TGTGCCACAAGGACAGGGAACGGGGAGCTGTTTTTT. The whole variable domain, filled in from reference TRBV19 and TRBJ2-2, reads DGGITQSPKYLFRKEGQNVTLSCEQNLNHDAMYWYRQDPGQGLRLIYYSQIVNDFQKGDIAEGYSVSREKKESFPLTVTSAQKNPTAFYLCATRTGNGELFFGEGSRLTVL.

The J gene is TRBJ1-2, the V gene TRBV10-3; TRBD1 agrees at 7 bases. With V trimmed by 2 bases and J by 1 base, 7 bases remained unmatched. CDR3 size: 16 residues. From germline, CDR1 is ENHRY and CDR2 SYGVKD. The CDR3 DNA is TGTGCCATCAGTGAGGCGACAGGGAGTGATAACTATGGCTACACCTTC. Translation gives CAISEATGSDNYGYTF.

V and J are TRBV23-1 and TRBJ1-1; no clear D gene. TRBV23-1 is an open reading frame, and its role is uncertain. The V end lost 1 base, the J end lost 3 bases, and 18 bases lay between the germline ends. This CDR3 is built from 17 residues. In DNA, the CDR3 is TGCGCCAGCAGTCAATGCGCAGGCACCCGATCGGACACTGAAGCTTTCTTT. This sequence encodes CASSQCAGTRSDTEAFF.

The chain couples TRBV7-9 to TRBJ2-6, with D unresolved. CDR1 SEHNR and CDR2 FQNEAQ come from the germline V gene (reference sequence). V shed 3 bases and J shed 8 bases, with 5 bases lying between them. The CDR3 contains 12 residues. In nucleotides, the CDR3 is TGTGCCAGCAGCTTTAGTTCCAACGTCCTGACTTTC. Amino acid sequence: CASSFSSNVLTF.

The chain recombines TRBV29-1 with TRBJ1-1, with D unresolved. Per germline, CDR1 SQVTM and CDR2 ANQGSEA. V lost 0 bases and J lost 5, with 10 bases in between. The CDR3 covers 13 residues. CDR3 in amino acids: CSVEEEIGTEAFF. The CDR3 nucleotides read TGCAGCGTTGAAGAGGAAATCGGGACTGAAGCTTTCTTT.